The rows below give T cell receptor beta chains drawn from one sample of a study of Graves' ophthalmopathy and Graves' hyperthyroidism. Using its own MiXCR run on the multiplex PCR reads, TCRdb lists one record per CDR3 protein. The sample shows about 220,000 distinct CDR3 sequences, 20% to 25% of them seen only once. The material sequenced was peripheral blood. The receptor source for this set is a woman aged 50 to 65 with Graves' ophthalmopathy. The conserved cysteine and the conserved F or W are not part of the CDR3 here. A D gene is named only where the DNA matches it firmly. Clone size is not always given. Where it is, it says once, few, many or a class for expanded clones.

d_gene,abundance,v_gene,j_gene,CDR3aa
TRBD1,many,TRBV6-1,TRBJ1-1,ASRGQGTTEAF
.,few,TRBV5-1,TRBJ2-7,ASSLEGRAAYEQY
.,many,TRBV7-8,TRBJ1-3,ASSSGRSSGNTIY
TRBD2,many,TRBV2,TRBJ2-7,ATGARTSGRGMNEQY
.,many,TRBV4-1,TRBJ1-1,ASSQVLNHRNTEAF
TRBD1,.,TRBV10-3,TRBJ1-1,AISLRDRVITEAF
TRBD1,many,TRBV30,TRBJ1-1,AWEDREKLNTEAF
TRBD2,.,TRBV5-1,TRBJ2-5,ASSLLAGGYQETQY
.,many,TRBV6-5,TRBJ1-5,ASSYRQAGYSNQPQH
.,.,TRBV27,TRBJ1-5,ASSLTGIYNQPQH
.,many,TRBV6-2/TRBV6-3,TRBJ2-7,ASSYSGQNYEQY
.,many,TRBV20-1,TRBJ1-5,SARPRGGNQPQH
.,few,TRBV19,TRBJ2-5,ASSILGKETQY
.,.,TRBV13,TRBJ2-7,ASSRAGSSYEQS
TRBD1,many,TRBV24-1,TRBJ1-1,ATSDSNRGQSAF
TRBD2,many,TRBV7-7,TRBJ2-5,ASSLSGLAGAETQY
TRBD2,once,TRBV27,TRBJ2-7,ASSLRLAGTYEQY
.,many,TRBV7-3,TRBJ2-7,ASSLTPSGEQY
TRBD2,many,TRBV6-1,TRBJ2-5,ASRATSVETQY
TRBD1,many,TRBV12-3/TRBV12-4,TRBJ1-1,ASSLTGGPYTEAF
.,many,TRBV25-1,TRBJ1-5,ASSAGEKNQPQH
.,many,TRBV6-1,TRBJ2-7,AVQLEGVGHEQY
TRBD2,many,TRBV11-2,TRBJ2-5,ASSLVASGGIQETQY
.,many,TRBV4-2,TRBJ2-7,ASSQEIQGEQY
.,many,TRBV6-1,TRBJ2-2,ASSVTGPLVQLF
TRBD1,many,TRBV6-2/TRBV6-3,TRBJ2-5,ASGPSRTGMETQY
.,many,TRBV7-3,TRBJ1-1,ASSLSVSTEAF
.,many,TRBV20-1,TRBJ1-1,SARGKGAAEAF
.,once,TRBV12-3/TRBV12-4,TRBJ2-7,ASRVRGASSYEQY
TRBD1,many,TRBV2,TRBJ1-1,ASRARQGGTEAF
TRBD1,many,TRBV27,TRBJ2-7,ASRMGGTERYEQY
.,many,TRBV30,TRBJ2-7,AWSAGSEQY
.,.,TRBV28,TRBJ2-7,ASSAPRSYEQY
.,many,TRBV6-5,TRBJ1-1,ASQQGGGTEAF
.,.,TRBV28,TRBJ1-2,ASSSVHRSYGYT
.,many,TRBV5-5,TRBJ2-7,ASSSPGVGEQY
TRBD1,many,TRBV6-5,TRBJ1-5,ASSFDRAGNQPQH
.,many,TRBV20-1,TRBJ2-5,SARGTGGETQY
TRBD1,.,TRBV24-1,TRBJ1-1,ATGLIPGQKMNTEAF
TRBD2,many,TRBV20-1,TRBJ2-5,SARQNLGTSGSPPY
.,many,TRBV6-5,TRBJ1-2,ASSFLDSYGYT
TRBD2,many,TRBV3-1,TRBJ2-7,ASSLRTSGASYEQY
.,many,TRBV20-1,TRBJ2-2,SASPTGRVTGELF
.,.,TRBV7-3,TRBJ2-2,ASSSTGGGLRRDTGELF
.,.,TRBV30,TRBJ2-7,AWSTADTYEQY
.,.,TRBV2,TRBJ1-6,ASSESQNSPLH
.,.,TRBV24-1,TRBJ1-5,ATSDLHNQPQH
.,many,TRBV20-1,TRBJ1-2,SASKQVNGYT
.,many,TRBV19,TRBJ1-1,ASSIQGRSPEAF
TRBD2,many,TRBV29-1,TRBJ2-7,SVDSGSSYEQY
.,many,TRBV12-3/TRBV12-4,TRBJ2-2,ASSLTLGSPTGELF
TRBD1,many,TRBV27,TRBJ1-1,ASSQGTGFTEAF
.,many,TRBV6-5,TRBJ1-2,ASSPGVGYGYT
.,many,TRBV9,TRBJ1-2,ASSVGGSNYGYT